One sample yielded the 9 T cell receptor beta chains listed below, sequenced in a study of blood T cell repertoires in COVID-19. The method was immunoSEQ multiplex PCR; TCRdb's version includes in-frame clones alone and lacks a portion of them. The table shows 250,000 to 400,000 clones, with approximately 88% occurring only once. Sequenced sample: peripheral blood. The receptor source for this set is a woman aged 25 to 39 with COVID-19, enrolled during active disease.

This clone was observed once. The V and J genes are TRBV7-8 and TRBJ2-5; TRBD2 matches 11 bases. This CDR3 has 14 residues. V gave up 8 bases and J gave up 5 bases; unmatched junction bases: 7. Germline assignment: CDR1 SGHVS and CDR2 FQNEAQ. CDR3 in amino acids: CASGRLAGGETQYF. The CDR3 nucleotides are TGTGCCAGCGGTCGATTAGCGGGAGGGGAGACCCAGTACTTC.

V is TRBV11-2 and J is TRBJ2-3; D unresolved. The V end lost 1 base, the J end lost 5 bases, and 10 bases lay between the germline ends. CDR3 length equals 14 residues. Germline assignment: CDR1 SGHAT and CDR2 FQNNGV. CDR3 amino acids: CASSLGLVGDTQYF. CDR3 nucleotides: TGTGCCAGCAGCTTAGGGCTAGTCGGAGATACGCAGTATTTT.

This clone was observed at least ten times. V usage is TRBV28 and J usage is TRBJ2-7, with 8 bases fitting TRBD1. Germline V gene lookup returns CDR1 MDHEN and CDR2 SYDVKM. Trimming cost V 6 bases and J 2 bases; bases outside gene matches: 15. The CDR3 spans 17 residues. This chain's CDR3 is CASSQGAGQAKAYEQYV. The DNA for the CDR3 is TGTGCCAGCAGCCAAGGGGCGGGACAGGCAAAGGCCTACGAGCAGTACGTC.

This clone was recorded only once. The chain uses TRBV28 and TRBJ1-5, with 9 bases that match TRBD1. This CDR3 comprises 15 residues. V lost 3 bases, J lost 6 bases, and 6 bases stayed unmatched. Germline CDR1 and CDR2: MDHEN and SYDVKM. The CDR3 DNA reads as TGTGCCAGCAGTTTGGGGACAGGGTTGACTCAGCCCCAGCATTTT. This encodes CASSLGTGLTQPQHF.

As to this clone: The same CDR3 arises from other DNA sequences in this sample as well. The chain is built from TRBV9 and TRBJ1-2; D ambiguous. The CDR3 contains 13 residues. Germline V gives CDR1 SGDLS, CDR2 YYNGEE. V was cut by 0 bases and J by 4 bases, with 7 bases left in between. CDR3 nucleotide sequence: TGTGCCAGCAGCGTAGAGTCGGGCTATGGCTACACCTTC. Protein product: CASSVESGYGYTF.

For the CDR3, the DNA is TGTGCCAGCTCAGAAACCAGGACAGTTTTAAACACTGAAGCTTTCTTT. Residues: CASSETRTVLNTEAFF. This sequence joins TRBV18 and TRBJ1-1; D possibly corresponds to TRBD1 (6 bases). Trimming stripped 5 bases from V and 2 bases from J, with 18 bases between. CDR1 is KGHSH, CDR2 LQKENI, per germline. The CDR3 extends over 16 amino acids.

The chain recombines TRBV7-2 with TRBJ2-5; 7 nucleotides match TRBD1. The ends lost 6 bases at V and 5 bases at J; junction bases unmatched: 9. The CDR3 extends over 14 amino acids. Germline CDR1 is SGHTA and CDR2 is FQGNSA. The CDR3 sequence: CASRYRQGPETQYF. CDR3 sequence (DNA): TGTGCCAGCAGGTATCGACAGGGTCCGGAGACCCAGTACTTC.

This clone was observed once. The rearrangement links TRBV6-2 or TRBV6-3 to TRBJ2-1; 10 nucleotides align to TRBD2. J was trimmed by 2 bases and V by 2 bases; bases with no gene match: 9. Germline V lookup: CDR1 MNHEY, CDR2 SVGEGT. This CDR3 has 18 residues. In nucleotides, the CDR3 is TGTGCCAGCAGTTACGATCGAACTAGCGGGGCCCCCTACAATGAGCAGTTCTTC. This codes for CASSYDRTSGAPYNEQFF.

The rearrangement uses TRBV19 and TRBJ1-1; D gene unclear. Germline loops: CDR1 LNHDA, CDR2 SQIVND (reference sequence). This CDR3 is built from 14 residues. V was trimmed by 8 bases and J by 2 bases, leaving 15 bases between them. The CDR3 nucleotides read TGTGCCAGTTCAGATCCGCAGACAAACACTGAAGCTTTCTTT. This gives the protein CASSDPQTNTEAFF.